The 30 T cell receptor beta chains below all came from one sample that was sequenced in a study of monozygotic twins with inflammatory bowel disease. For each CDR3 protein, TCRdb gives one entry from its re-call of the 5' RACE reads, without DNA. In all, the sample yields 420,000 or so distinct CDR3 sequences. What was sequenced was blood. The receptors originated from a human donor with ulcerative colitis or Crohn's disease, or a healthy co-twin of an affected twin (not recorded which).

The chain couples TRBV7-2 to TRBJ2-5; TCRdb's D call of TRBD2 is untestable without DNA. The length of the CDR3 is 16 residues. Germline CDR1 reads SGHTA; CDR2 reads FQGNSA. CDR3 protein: CASSAQGGASWQTQYF.

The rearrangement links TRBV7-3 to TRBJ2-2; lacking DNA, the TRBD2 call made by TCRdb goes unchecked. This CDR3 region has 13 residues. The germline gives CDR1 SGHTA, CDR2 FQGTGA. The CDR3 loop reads CASSPRVTGELFF. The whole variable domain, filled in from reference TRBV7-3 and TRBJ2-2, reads GAGVSQTPSNKVTEKGKYVELRCDPISGHTALYWYRQSLGQGPEFLIYFQGTGAADDSGLPNDRFFAVRPEGSVSTLKIQRTERGDSAVYLCASSPRVTGELFFGEGSRLTVL.

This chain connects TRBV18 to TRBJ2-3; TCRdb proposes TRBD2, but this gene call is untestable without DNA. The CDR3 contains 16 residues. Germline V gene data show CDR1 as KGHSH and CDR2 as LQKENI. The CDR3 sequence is CASSRTSGTTQNTQYF. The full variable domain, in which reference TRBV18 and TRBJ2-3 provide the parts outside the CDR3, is NAGVMQNPRHLVRRRGQEARLRCSPMKGHSHVYWYRQLPEEGLKFMVYLQKENIIDESGMPKERFSAEFPKEGPSILRIQQVVRGDSAAYFCASSRTSGTTQNTQYFGPGTRLTVL.

The CDR3 sequence: CASSAGPPNVEAFF. V and J are TRBV9 and TRBJ1-1. This CDR3 is 14 amino acids long. The germline V gene encodes CDR1 SGDLS and CDR2 YYNGEE.

The CDR3 reads CSASDKRNEQFF. The V and J genes are TRBV20-1 and TRBJ2-1; TCRdb designates TRBD2, a call that cannot be tested without DNA. This CDR3 spans 12 amino acids. CDR1 is DFQATT and CDR2 is SNEGSKA in the germline V gene (reference sequence).

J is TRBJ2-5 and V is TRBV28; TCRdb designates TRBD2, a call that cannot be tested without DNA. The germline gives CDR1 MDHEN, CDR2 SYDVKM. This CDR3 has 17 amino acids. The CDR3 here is CASRPQSRGQYQETQYF. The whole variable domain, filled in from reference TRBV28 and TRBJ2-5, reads DVKVTQSSRYLVKRTGEKVFLECVQDMDHENMFWYRQDPGLGLRLIYFSYDVKMKEKGDIPEGYSVSREKKERFSLILESASTNQTSMYLCASRPQSRGQYQETQYFGPGTRLLVL.

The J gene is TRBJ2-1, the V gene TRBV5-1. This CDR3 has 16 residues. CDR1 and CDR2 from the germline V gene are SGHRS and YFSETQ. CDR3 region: CASSLVPGDSYNEQFF.

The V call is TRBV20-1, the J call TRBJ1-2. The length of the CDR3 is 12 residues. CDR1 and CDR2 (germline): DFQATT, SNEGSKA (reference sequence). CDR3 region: CSAKNVSYGYTF.

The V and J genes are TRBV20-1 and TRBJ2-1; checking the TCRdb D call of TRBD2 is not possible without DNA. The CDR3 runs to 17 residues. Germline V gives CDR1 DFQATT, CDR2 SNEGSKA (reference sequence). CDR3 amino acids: CSARPGLAGDPSNEQFF.

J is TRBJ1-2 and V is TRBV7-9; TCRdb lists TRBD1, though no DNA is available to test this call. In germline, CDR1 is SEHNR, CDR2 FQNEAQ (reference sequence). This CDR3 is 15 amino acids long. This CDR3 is CASSLAGSTGDGYTF.

The CDR3 region is CASSAGWDTEAFF. V usage is TRBV5-1 and J usage is TRBJ1-1; the TCRdb call, TRBD1, lacks DNA for checking. CDR3 length equals 13 residues. CDR1 is SGHRS and CDR2 is YFSETQ in the germline V gene.

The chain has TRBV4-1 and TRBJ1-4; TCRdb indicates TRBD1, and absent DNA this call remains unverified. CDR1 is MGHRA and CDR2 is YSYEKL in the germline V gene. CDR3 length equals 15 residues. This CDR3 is CASSHPGTANEKLFF.

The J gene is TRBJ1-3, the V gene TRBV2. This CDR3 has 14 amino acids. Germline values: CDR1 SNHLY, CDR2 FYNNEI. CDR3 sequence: CASSEPRSGNTIYF. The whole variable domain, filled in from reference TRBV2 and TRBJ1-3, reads EPEVTQTPSHQVTQMGQEVILRCVPISNHLYFYWYRQILGQKVEFLVSFYNNEISEKSEIFDDQFSVERPDGSNFTLKIRSTKLEDSAMYFCASSEPRSGNTIYFGEGSWLTVV.

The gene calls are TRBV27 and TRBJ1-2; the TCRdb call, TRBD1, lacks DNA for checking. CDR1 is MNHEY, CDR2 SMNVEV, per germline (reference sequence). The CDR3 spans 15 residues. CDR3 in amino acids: CASSPDRVDSYGYTF.

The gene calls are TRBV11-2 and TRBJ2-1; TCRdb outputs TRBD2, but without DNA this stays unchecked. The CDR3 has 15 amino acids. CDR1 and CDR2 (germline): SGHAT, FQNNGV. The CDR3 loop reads CASSLIQGLLNEQFF.

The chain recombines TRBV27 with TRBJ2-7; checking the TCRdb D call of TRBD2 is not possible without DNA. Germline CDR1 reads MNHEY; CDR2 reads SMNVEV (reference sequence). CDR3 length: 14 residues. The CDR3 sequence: CASRLAGPAYEQYF.

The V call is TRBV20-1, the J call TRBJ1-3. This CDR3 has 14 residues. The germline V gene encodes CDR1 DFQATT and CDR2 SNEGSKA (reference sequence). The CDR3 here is CSARRQSSGNTIYF.

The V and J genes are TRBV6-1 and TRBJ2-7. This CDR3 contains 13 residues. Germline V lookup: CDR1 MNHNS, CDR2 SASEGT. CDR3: CASSPTASYEQYF.

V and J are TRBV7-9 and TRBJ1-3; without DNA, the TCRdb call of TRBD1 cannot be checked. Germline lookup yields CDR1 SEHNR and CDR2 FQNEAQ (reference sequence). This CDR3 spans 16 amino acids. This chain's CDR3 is CASSPPRDLSGNTIYF.

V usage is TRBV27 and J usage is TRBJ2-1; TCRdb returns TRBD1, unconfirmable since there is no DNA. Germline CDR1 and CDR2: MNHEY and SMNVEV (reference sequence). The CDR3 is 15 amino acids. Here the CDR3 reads CASSLEGAHGDEQFF.

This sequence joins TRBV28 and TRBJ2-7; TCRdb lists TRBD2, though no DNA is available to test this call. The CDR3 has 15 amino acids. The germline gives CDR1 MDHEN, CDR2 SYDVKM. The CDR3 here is CASTIRSSLAWEQYF.

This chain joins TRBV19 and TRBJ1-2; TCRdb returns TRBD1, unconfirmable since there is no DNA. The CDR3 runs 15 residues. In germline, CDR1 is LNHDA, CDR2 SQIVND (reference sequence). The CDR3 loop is CATRKTGTGRDGYTF.

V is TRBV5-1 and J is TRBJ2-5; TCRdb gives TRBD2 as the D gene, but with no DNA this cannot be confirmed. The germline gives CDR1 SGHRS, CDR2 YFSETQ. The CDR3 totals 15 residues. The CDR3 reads CASSQSGGTGETQYF.

The CDR3 is CASSLVQGDSYNEQFF. The rearrangement joins TRBV5-1 to TRBJ2-1; the TCRdb D gene call, TRBD1, has no DNA to confirm it. Germline lookup yields CDR1 SGHRS and CDR2 YFSETQ. The CDR3 runs to 16 residues.

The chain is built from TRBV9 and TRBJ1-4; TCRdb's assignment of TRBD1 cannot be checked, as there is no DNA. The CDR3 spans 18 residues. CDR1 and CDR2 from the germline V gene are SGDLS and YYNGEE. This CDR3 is CASSPREGGTGPNEKLFF.

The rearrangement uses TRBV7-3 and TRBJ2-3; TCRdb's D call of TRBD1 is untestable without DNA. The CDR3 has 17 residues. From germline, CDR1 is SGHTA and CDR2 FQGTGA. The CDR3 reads CASSAPGGGRPTDTQYF.

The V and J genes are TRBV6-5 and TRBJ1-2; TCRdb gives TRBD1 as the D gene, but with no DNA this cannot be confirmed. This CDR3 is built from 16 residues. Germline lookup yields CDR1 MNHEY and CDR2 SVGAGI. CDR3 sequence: CASSHILDRGVYGYTF.

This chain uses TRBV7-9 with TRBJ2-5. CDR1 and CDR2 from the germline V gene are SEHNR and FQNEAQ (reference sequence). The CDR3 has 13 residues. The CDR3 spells CASSLGTQETQYF.

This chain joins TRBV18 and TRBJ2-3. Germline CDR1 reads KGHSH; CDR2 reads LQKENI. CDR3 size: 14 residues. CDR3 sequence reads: CASSQKDSTDTQYF.

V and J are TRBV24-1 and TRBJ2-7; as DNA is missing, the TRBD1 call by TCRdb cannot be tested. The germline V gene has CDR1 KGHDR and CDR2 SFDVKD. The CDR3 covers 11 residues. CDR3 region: CATSELGRQYF.